This T cell receptor (beta chain) was sequenced in a study of T cell responses to AZD1222 COVID-19 vaccine. The study's findings and limits: Among those given AZD1222, only six were seropositive at baseline.

A word on this clone: Its antigen is not known.

TCRdb's copy holds only in-frame clones and misses some; the assay was immunoSEQ multiplex PCR. The sample has about 120,000 clones; roughly 90% are singletons. Germline V gene sequence: CDR1 MNHEY, CDR2 SVGEGT. The CDR3 is 14 residues long. The V end was cut by 0 bases, the J end by 8 bases, with 8 bases between. The source of this sequence is an adult in good health. The sample consisted of peripheral blood, taken on day 0 of AZD1222 vaccination. The rearrangement joins TRBV6-2 or TRBV6-3 to TRBJ1-6; D might be TRBD1 (6 bases). CDR3 sequence (DNA): TGTGCCAGCAGTTACTCCCAGGGGTATTCACCCCTCCACTTT. Its translation: CASSYSQGYSPLHF.